This TCR beta chain was profiled in a study of memory CD4+ T cells and cytomegalovirus serostatus. The wider study: Donors were healthy Belgian adults, 10 or so CMV seropositive and 20 to 25 seronegative.

Single viable CD3+CD4+CD8-CD45RO+ cells were sorted as the memory CD4+ T cells. Regarding this clone: The antigen is undetermined.

General study results and limits: Repertoires predicted CMV serostatus with median bootstrapped AUC of around 0.95.

In the authors' workflow: Out-of-frame sequences were removed, leaving some 2 million distinct TCRbeta sequences. Clones were read by immunoSEQ multiplex PCR, and TCRdb kept only the in-frame ones, dropping some. That table furnishes V, J and clone size, whereas the DNA furnished D and trimming. The sample carries over 75,000 clones, approximately 80% recorded once. The origin of this receptor is an adult in good health and CMV-seropositive. The specimen was memory CD4+ T cells from blood.

CDR3 protein: CASSEGPYYEQYF. The CDR3 nucleotides are TGTGCCAGCAGTGAAGGTCCCTACTACGAGCAGTACTTC. The rearrangement uses TRBV6-1 and TRBJ2-7; no reliable D call. Germline CDR1 is MNHNS and CDR2 is SASEGT. This CDR3 is built from 13 residues. Trimming took 1 base from V and 3 from J, leaving 7 bases between them.